This T cell receptor beta chain was found in a study of OX40 agonist ivuxolimab in advanced cancers. The study's findings and limits: The work left the antigen specificity of expanded peripheral T cells undetermined.

Libraries were prepared by immunoSEQ multiplex PCR; TCRdb keeps only in-frame clonotypes and omits some of them. The sample gives about 130,000 clones, around 92% of which show up once; about 0.81% is in the top ten. The sample holds one count of this clone. Its target is not known. Per germline, CDR1 MDHEN and CDR2 SYDVKM. The CDR3 spans 15 residues. The chain carries TRBV28 and TRBJ2-5; maybe TRBD2 (6 bases). The J call may be mistaken, given a closer DNA end match to TRBJ2-7. Material: CD4+ or CD8+ T cells sorted from blood, obtained in a trial of the OX40 agonist ivuxolimab. The clonotype comes from an adult with an advanced solid tumor such as melanoma, head and neck, liver or kidney cancer. CDR3 sequence: CASTGGGTPAYEQYF. The CDR3 bases are TGTGCCAGCACCGGCGGCGGGACTCCGGCCTACGAGCAGTACTTC.